The rows below give T cell receptor beta chains drawn from one sample of a study of quantifying T cell responses using KT2 cells. TCRdb recomputed calls from the UMI-ligation and nested PCR reads with MiXCR, one row per CDR3 protein. The sample has tens of thousands of distinct CDR3 sequences, roughly 12% seen once; the top ten hold roughly a tenth. Sequencing input: PBMCs spiked with cells of the T cell clone KT2. Receptors were obtained from a human donor. Both conserved end residues are part of each CDR3. The order of the fields is CDR3 protein, CDR3 DNA, V gene, D gene, J gene, clone size. A D gene is named only where the DNA matches it firmly. Clone size is given for some rows only: seen once, a few or many times, or a class if the clone is expanded.

cdr3_aa: CASSFSDNTEAFF
cdr3_nt: TGTGCCAGCAGTTTTTCGGACAACACTGAAGCTTTCTTT
v_call: TRBV6-2/TRBV6-3
d_call: .
j_call: TRBJ1-1
clone_size: many

cdr3_aa: CASGSNTGELFF
cdr3_nt: TGTGCTAGTGGCTCGAACACCGGGGAGCTGTTTTTT
v_call: TRBV12-5
d_call: .
j_call: TRBJ2-2
clone_size: few

cdr3_aa: CASSFPGVGGVDIQYF
cdr3_nt: TGTGCCAGCAGTTTCCCAGGGGTTGGAGGTGTTGACATTCAGTACTTC
v_call: TRBV2
d_call: .
j_call: TRBJ2-4
clone_size: few

cdr3_aa: CASSVMASYEQYF
cdr3_nt: TGTGCCAGCAGCGTAATGGCCTCCTACGAGCAGTACTTC
v_call: TRBV9
d_call: .
j_call: TRBJ2-7
clone_size: many

cdr3_aa: CASSNRAANEQFF
cdr3_nt: TGTGCCAGCAGCAACCGTGCTGCCAATGAGCAGTTCTTC
v_call: TRBV12-3/TRBV12-4
d_call: .
j_call: TRBJ2-1
clone_size: many

cdr3_aa: CASSLGTGDGSPLHF
cdr3_nt: TGTGCCAGCAGCTTGGGGACAGGGGACGGTTCACCCCTCCACTTT
v_call: TRBV5-4
d_call: TRBD1
j_call: TRBJ1-6
clone_size: few

cdr3_aa: CASSPPDRGAGETQYF
cdr3_nt: TGTGCCAGCAGCCCCCCCGACAGGGGGGCCGGGGAGACCCAGTACTTC
v_call: TRBV6-6
d_call: TRBD1
j_call: TRBJ2-5
clone_size: few

cdr3_aa: CSAIERTGAFEKLFF
cdr3_nt: TGCAGTGCTATAGAACGGACAGGGGCGTTTGAAAAACTGTTTTTT
v_call: TRBV20-1
d_call: TRBD1
j_call: TRBJ1-4
clone_size: .

cdr3_aa: CASSSDRKETQYF
cdr3_nt: TGTGCCAGCAGCTCGGACAGGAAAGAGACCCAGTACTTC
v_call: TRBV7-2
d_call: TRBD1
j_call: TRBJ2-5
clone_size: few

cdr3_aa: CASIKQGGDGDYGYTF
cdr3_nt: TGCGCCAGCATAAAACAAGGGGGCGATGGGGACTATGGCTACACCTTC
v_call: TRBV23-1
d_call: TRBD1
j_call: TRBJ1-2
clone_size: .

cdr3_aa: CASSQGWGANEKLFF
cdr3_nt: TGTGCCAGCAGCCAAGGATGGGGTGCTAATGAAAAACTGTTTTTT
v_call: TRBV4-2
d_call: .
j_call: TRBJ1-4
clone_size: few

cdr3_aa: CASRTLAGATNTGELFF
cdr3_nt: TGTGCCAGCAGAACCCTAGCGGGAGCGACGAACACCGGGGAGCTGTTTTTT
v_call: TRBV6-5
d_call: TRBD2
j_call: TRBJ2-2
clone_size: many

cdr3_aa: CASRGQGALSNQPQHF
cdr3_nt: TGTGCCAGCAGGGGACAGGGGGCATTGAGCAATCAGCCCCAGCATTTT
v_call: TRBV6-6
d_call: TRBD1
j_call: TRBJ1-5
clone_size: .

cdr3_aa: CAWSVGLAGDTDTQYF
cdr3_nt: TGTGCCTGGAGTGTAGGCTTAGCGGGAGATACAGATACGCAGTATTTT
v_call: TRBV30
d_call: TRBD2
j_call: TRBJ2-3
clone_size: many

cdr3_aa: CASSIGPLSYGYTF
cdr3_nt: TGTGCCAGTAGTATCGGTCCGCTCAGCTATGGCTACACCTTC
v_call: TRBV19
d_call: .
j_call: TRBJ1-2
clone_size: .

cdr3_aa: CASSLIVDSPQETQYF
cdr3_nt: TGCGCCAGCAGCCTGATCGTAGACAGCCCCCAGGAGACCCAGTACTTC
v_call: TRBV5-1
d_call: .
j_call: TRBJ2-5
clone_size: .

cdr3_aa: CSARDGLGSYNEQFF
cdr3_nt: TGCAGTGCTAGAGATGGTCTGGGCTCCTACAATGAGCAGTTCTTC
v_call: TRBV20-1
d_call: .
j_call: TRBJ2-1
clone_size: few

cdr3_aa: CASSQELGTVGETQYF
cdr3_nt: TGTGCCAGCAGCCAAGAGCTTGGGACAGTCGGAGAGACCCAGTACTTC
v_call: TRBV14
d_call: TRBD1
j_call: TRBJ2-5
clone_size: .

cdr3_aa: CASSQEGAVSPLHF
cdr3_nt: TGCGCCAGCAGCCAAGAAGGAGCCGTGTCACCCCTCCACTTT
v_call: TRBV4-1
d_call: .
j_call: TRBJ1-6
clone_size: many

cdr3_aa: CASSQDLTRTSSSPWPQYF
cdr3_nt: TGCGCCAGCAGCCAAGACCTAACCCGGACGTCTTCTTCACCCTGGCCCCAGTACTTC
v_call: TRBV4-3
d_call: .
j_call: TRBJ2-5
clone_size: few